The TCR beta chain under discussion was sequenced for a study of cytomegalovirus exposure and HLA in healthy donors. Per germline, CDR1 SGHDT and CDR2 YYEEEE. J gave up 5 bases and V 4 bases, and 6 bases lay outside the gene matches. The CDR3 length is 14 residues. PCR used 60 Vbeta primers and 13 Jbeta primers. TCRdb's table, derived via immunoSEQ multiplex PCR, lists solely in-frame clones and lacks some. The table has about 170,000 clones, about 59% seen once. The sequence came from a man aged 40-49 years in good health and CMV-seronegative. J is TRBJ2-5 and V is TRBV5-6; 9 bases align to TRBD1. The sequenced material came from PBMCs. The CDR3 region is CASSPRTGEETQYF. Here the CDR3 DNA reads TGTGCCAGCAGCCCTAGGACAGGGGAGGAGACCCAGTACTTC.